A single T cell receptor (beta chain) is shown here with its context. Its matching antigen is unknown. The PCR was carried out with 60 Vbeta primers and 13 Jbeta primers. Assay: immunoSEQ multiplex PCR; the TCRdb copy retains only in-frame clones and omits some. This sample has roughly 130,000 clones; about 85% occur once, and the top ten carry 1.5% to 2%. This CDR3 spans 16 amino acids. Trimming removed 6 bases from V and 6 bases from J; junction bases left unmatched: 12. Germline V CDR1 and CDR2: KGHSH, LQKENI. The sample is drawn from a study of cytomegalovirus exposure and HLA in healthy donors. Study-level points and caveats: The listing of 150 to 200 TCR beta chains classed them as cytomegalovirus-associated.

The TCR sequence derives from a boy between 10 and 17 years old in good health and CMV-seronegative. The V and J genes are TRBV18 and TRBJ2-3, with 10 bases aligning to TRBD2. The sample comprised PBMCs. The CDR3 reads CASSNIQRGGSDTQYF. CDR3 nucleotide sequence: TGTGCCAGCTCTAATATTCAGCGGGGGGGCTCGGATACGCAGTATTTT.